This TCR beta chain stems from a study of T cell responses to AZD1222 COVID-19 vaccine. Whole-study findings and limits: Clonal diversity was possibly underestimated, and white British individuals and females predominated among donors.

Concerning this clone itself: Its specificity is unknown.

Generated by immunoSEQ multiplex PCR, the TCRdb table keeps only in-frame clones and is missing some. The data contain about 110,000 clones, about 90% of them singletons. The CDR3 has 15 residues. The V and J genes are TRBV21-1 and TRBJ1-1; whether TRBD1, the table's D call, matches the DNA was not checked. TRBV21-1 is labeled a pseudogene. The sample was peripheral blood, taken 28 days after the second AZD1222 dose. The TCR was taken from an adult who received the AZD1222 COVID-19 vaccine. The CDR3 loop is CASRKRGKMNTEAFF. CDR3 DNA: TGTGCCAGCAGGAAGAGGGGGAAGATGAACACTGAAGCTTTCTTT.